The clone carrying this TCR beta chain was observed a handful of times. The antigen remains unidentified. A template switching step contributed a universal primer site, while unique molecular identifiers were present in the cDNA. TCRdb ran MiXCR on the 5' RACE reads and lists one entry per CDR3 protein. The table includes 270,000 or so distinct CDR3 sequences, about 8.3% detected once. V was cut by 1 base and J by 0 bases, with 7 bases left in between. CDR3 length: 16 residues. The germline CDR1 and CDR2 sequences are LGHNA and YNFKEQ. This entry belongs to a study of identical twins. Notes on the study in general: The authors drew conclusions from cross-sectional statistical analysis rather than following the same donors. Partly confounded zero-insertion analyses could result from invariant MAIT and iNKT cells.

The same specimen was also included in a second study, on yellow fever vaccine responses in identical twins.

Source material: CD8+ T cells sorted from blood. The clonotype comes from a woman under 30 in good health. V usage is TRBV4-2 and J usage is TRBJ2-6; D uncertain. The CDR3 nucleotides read TGTGCCAGCAGCCAAGGGGGTGCCTCTGGGGCCAACGTCCTGACTTTC. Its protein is CASSQGGASGANVLTF.